The 9 T cell receptor beta chains below were found in one sample sequenced in a study of blood T cell repertoires in COVID-19. Using immunoSEQ multiplex PCR, the repertoire was profiled, and TCRdb retains in-frame clones only, with some absent. The profile covers around 50,000 clones, with approximately 87% appearing a single time and approximately 5% taken by the ten largest. Sequenced: peripheral blood. Receptors were obtained from a human donor in a cohort sampled during active COVID-19.

The chain recombines TRBV10-3 with TRBJ2-7; TRBD1 aligns across 12 bases. V gave up 6 bases and J gave up 7 bases; unmatched junction bases: 10. CDR1 is ENHRY, CDR2 SYGVKD, per germline. This CDR3 has 15 residues. The CDR3 coding sequence is TGTGCCATCAGCCGACCGGGACAGGGGGCGCGAGAGCAGTACTTC. It encodes CAISRPGQGAREQYF.

The rearrangement uses TRBV30 and TRBJ1-2; D gene unclear. Per germline, CDR1 GTSNPN and CDR2 SVGIG (reference sequence). V shed 3 bases and J shed 6 bases, with 11 bases lying between them. The CDR3 sequence is 12 residues long. The CDR3 bases are TGTGCCTGGAGACGGGGAGTAGATGGCTACACCTTC. As protein: CAWRRGVDGYTF.

The chain is built from TRBV19 and TRBJ1-2, with 8 nucleotides matching TRBD1. The V segment lost 4 bases and the J segment 6 bases; nucleotides outside the gene matches: 10. The germline CDR1 and CDR2 sequences are LNHDA and SQIVND (reference sequence). The CDR3 totals 15 residues. DNA of the CDR3: TGTGCCAGTAGTAGGGAGGGGACAGGAAGAAATGGCTACACCTTC. As protein: CASSREGTGRNGYTF.

This chain links TRBV18 with TRBJ2-7; TRBD1 matches 8 bases. Germline V gives CDR1 KGHSH, CDR2 LQKENI. Trimming took 2 bases from V and 0 from J; bases not matched to a gene: 3. The CDR3 contains 15 residues. The DNA of the CDR3 is TGTGCCAGCTCACCATCACAGGGGGACTCCTACGAGCAGTACTTC. Encoded protein: CASSPSQGDSYEQYF. Full variable domain (rest looked up from reference TRBV18 and TRBJ2-7): NAGVMQNPRHLVRRRGQEARLRCSPMKGHSHVYWYRQLPEEGLKFMVYLQKENIIDESGMPKERFSAEFPKEGPSILRIQQVVRGDSAAYFCASSPSQGDSYEQYFGPGTRLTVT.

J is TRBJ1-1 and V is TRBV15; 7 positions match TRBD1. V was clipped by 3 bases and J by 11 bases; unmatched bases: 18. The CDR3 runs 16 residues. From germline, CDR1 is LNHNV and CDR2 YYDKDF (reference sequence). The CDR3 is CATSSDRVSNSRRAFF. The DNA for the CDR3 is TGTGCCACCAGCAGTGACAGGGTTTCAAACTCCCGAAGGGCTTTCTTT.

This clone was seen a single time. The V and J genes are TRBV30 and TRBJ1-1, with TRBD1 matching 8 bases. V lost 4 bases, J lost 5 bases, and 9 bases stayed unmatched. There are 14 residues in the CDR3. Looked up from germline, CDR1 is GTSNPN and CDR2 is SVGIG (reference sequence). The chain's CDR3 is CAWNPRDRNTEAFF. The CDR3 DNA is TGTGCCTGGAACCCCCGGGACAGGAATACTGAAGCTTTCTTT.

This rearrangement joins TRBV7-6 to TRBJ2-1; D perhaps matches TRBD2 (5 bases). The CDR3 totals 15 residues. Germline CDR1 SGHVS, CDR2 FNYEAQ. Trimming stripped 1 base from V and 10 bases from J, with 17 bases between. The CDR3 sequence is CASSLDASPLQEQFF. The CDR3 DNA reads TGTGCCAGCAGCTTAGACGCTAGCCCCCTTCAGGAGCAGTTCTTC.

This clone was counted between two and nine times. The CDR3, as DNA: TGCAGCGTTGACGGGCAGGGGGGAAGCTACACCTTC. Protein product: CSVDGQGGSYTF. This rearrangement joins TRBV29-1 to TRBJ1-2; TRBD1 matches at 7 bases. CDR3 length: 12 residues. Per the germline V gene, CDR1 is SQVTM and CDR2 is ANQGSEA. With 3 bases clipped from V and 9 bases from J, the junction kept 7 bases outside the gene matches.

The J gene is TRBJ2-7, the V gene TRBV5-5; D unresolved. The CDR3 runs 12 residues. The V end lost 4 bases, the J end lost 4 bases, and 9 bases lay between the germline ends. Germline CDR1 SGHKS, CDR2 YYEKEE (reference sequence). CDR3 sequence: CASSLTQYEQYF. The CDR3 DNA is TGTGCCAGCAGCCTTACACAATACGAGCAGTACTTC.